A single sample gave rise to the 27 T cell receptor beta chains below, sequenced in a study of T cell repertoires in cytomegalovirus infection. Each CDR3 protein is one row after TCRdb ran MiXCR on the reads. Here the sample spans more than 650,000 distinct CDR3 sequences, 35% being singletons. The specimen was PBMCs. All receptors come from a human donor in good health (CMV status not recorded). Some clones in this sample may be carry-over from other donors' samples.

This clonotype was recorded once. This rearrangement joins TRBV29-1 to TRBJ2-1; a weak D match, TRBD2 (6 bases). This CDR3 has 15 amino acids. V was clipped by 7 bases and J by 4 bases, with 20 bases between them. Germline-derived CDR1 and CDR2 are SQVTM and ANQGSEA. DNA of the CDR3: TGCAGCGCTGACCGCGGGGACTCCTCTTACAATGAGCAGTTCTTC. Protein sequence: CSADRGDSSYNEQFF.

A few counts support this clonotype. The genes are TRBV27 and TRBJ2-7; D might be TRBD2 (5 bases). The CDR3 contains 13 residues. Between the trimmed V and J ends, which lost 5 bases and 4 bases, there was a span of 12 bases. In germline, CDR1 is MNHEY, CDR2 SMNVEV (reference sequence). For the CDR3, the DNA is TGTGCCAGCAGTCCCCTCGGACTGTACGAGCAGTACTTC. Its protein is CASSPLGLYEQYF.

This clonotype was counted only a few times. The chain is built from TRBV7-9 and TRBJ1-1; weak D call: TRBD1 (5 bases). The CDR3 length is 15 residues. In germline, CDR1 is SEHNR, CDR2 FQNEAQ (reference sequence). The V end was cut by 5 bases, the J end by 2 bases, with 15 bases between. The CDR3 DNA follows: TGTGCCAGCAGCCCCCACAGGAACGTCAACACTGAAGCTTTCTTT. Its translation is CASSPHRNVNTEAFF.

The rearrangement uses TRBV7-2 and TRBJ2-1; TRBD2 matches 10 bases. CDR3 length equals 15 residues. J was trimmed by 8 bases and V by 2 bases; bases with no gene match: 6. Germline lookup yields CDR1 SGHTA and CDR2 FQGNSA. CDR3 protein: CASSLILAGRDEQFF. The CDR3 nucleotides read TGTGCCAGCAGCTTAATACTAGCGGGAAGGGATGAGCAGTTCTTC.

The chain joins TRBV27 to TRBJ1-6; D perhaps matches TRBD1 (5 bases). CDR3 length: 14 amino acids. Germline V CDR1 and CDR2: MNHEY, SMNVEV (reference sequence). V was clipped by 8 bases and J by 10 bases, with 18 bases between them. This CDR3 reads CASAPGGAGSPLHF. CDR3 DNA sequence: TGTGCCAGCGCCCCAGGCGGGGCAGGATCACCCCTCCACTTT.

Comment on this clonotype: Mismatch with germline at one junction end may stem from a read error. Written as DNA, the CDR3 is TGCGCCATCAGCCAAGAGAAGCTAGGGTGGAAACTGTTTTTT. This codes for CAISQEKLGWKLFF. The genes are TRBV4-1 and TRBJ1-4; no definite D call. The germline V gene has CDR1 MGHRA and CDR2 YSYEKL. This CDR3 is built from 14 residues.

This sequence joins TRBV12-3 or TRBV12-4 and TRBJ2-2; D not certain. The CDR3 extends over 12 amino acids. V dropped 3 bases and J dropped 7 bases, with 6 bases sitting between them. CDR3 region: CASSFWGGELFF. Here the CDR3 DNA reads TGTGCCAGCAGTTTTTGGGGCGGGGAGCTGTTTTTT.

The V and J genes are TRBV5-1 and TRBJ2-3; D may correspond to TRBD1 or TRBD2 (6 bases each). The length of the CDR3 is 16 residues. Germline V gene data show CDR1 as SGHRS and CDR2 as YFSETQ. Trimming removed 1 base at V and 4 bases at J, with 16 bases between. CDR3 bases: TGCGCCAGCAGCTTGAAGCTCGGGGGCTGGGCAGATACGCAGTATTTT. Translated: CASSLKLGGWADTQYF.

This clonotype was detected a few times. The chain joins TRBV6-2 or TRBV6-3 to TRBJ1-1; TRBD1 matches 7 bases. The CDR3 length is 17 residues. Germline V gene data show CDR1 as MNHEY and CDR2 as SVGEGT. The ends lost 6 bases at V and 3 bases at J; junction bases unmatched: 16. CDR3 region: CASRKHTNRGWDTEAFF. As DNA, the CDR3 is TGTGCCAGCAGGAAACATACAAACAGGGGCTGGGACACTGAAGCTTTCTTT.

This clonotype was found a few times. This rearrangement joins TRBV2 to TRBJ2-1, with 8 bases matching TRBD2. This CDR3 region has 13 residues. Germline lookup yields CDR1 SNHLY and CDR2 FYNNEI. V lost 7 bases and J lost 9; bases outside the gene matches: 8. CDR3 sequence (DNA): TGTGCCAGCAATAAGCGGGAGAGAGTTGAGCAGTTCTTC. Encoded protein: CASNKRERVEQFF.

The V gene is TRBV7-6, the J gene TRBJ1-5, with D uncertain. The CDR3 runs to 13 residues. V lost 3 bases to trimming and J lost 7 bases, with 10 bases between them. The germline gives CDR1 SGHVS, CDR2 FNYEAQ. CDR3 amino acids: CASSFRAEQPQHF. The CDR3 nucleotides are TGTGCCAGCAGCTTCCGGGCAGAGCAGCCCCAGCATTTT.

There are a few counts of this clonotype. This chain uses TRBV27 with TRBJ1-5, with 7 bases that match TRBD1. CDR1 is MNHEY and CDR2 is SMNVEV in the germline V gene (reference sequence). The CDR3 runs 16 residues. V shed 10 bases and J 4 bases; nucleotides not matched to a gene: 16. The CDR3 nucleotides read TGTGCCACCTCAACAAACAGGGGAGTACGGAATCAGCCCCAGCATTTT. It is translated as CATSTNRGVRNQPQHF.

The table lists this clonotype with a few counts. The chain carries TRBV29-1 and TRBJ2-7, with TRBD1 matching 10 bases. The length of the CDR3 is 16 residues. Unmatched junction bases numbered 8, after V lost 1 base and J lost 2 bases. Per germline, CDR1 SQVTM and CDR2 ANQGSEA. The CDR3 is CSVEGTGGTGAYEQYF. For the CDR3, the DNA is TGCAGCGTTGAAGGGACGGGGGGGACAGGGGCCTACGAGCAGTACTTC.

CDR3 nucleotide sequence: TGCAGTGCTAGAGCCAACCTACCGAACACCGGGGAGCTGTTTTTT. It is translated as CSARANLPNTGELFF. The chain recombines TRBV20-1 with TRBJ2-2; the D is unclear. The germline V gene encodes CDR1 DFQATT and CDR2 SNEGSKA (reference sequence). The CDR3 has 15 amino acids. The ends were cut back, 1 base at V and 0 bases at J, with 9 bases in the middle.

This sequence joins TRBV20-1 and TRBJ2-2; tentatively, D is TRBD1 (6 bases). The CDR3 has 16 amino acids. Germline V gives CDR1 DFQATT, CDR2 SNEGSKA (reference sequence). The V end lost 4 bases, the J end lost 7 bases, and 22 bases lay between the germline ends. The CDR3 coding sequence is TGCAGTGCTATCTTACCGGACAGTACCGGAATCGGGGAGCTGTTTTTT. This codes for CSAILPDSTGIGELFF.

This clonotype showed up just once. The CDR3 loop reads CSVEAVYNEQFF. The CDR3 DNA reads TGCAGCGTTGAGGCAGTTTACAATGAGCAGTTCTTC. The genes are TRBV29-1 and TRBJ2-1; no clear D gene. The CDR3 contains 12 residues. Trimming took 3 bases from V and 4 from J, leaving 7 bases between them. Germline loops: CDR1 SQVTM, CDR2 ANQGSEA.

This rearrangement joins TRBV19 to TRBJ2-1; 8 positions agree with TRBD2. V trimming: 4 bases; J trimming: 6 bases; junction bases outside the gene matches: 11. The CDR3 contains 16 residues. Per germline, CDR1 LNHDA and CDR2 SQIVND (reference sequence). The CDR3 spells CASSTSSGRRPNEQFF. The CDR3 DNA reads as TGTGCCAGTAGTACGTCTAGCGGGCGCCGACCCAATGAGCAGTTCTTC.

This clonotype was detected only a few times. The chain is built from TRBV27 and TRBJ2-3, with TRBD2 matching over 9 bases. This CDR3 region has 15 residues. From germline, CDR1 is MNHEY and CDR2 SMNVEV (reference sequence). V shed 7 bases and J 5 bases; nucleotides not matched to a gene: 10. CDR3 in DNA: TGTGCCAGCACTTTTCGGGGACTAGCCCGAGATACGCAGTATTTT. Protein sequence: CASTFRGLARDTQYF.

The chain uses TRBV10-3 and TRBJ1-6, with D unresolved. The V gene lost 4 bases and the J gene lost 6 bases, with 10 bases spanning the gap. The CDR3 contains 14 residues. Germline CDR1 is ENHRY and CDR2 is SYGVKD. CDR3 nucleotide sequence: TGTGCCATCAGTGGCCAGGAAAGTAATTCACCCCTCCACTTT. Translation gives CAISGQESNSPLHF.

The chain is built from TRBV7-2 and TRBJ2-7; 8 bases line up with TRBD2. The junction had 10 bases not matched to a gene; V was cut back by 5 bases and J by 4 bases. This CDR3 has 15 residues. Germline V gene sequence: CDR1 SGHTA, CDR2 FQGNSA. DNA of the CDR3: TGTGCCAGCAGCGCCCGGGGGGGACGTCAGTACGAGCAGTACTTC. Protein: CASSARGGRQYEQYF. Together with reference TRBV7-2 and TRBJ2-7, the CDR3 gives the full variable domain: GAGVSQSPSNKVTEKGKDVELRCDPISGHTALYWYRQSLGQGLEFLIYFQGNSAPDKSGLPSDRFSAERTGGSVSTLTIQRTQQEDSAVYLCASSARGGRQYEQYFGPGTRLTVT.

This CDR3 is CSVGQGFAKNIQYF. CDR3 bases: TGCAGCGTTGGACAGGGGTTCGCCAAAAACATTCAGTACTTC. This chain links TRBV29-1 with TRBJ2-4; 8 nucleotides agree with TRBD1. The V segment lost 4 bases and the J segment 1 base; nucleotides outside the gene matches: 3. The CDR3 loop spans 14 amino acids. The germline V gene encodes CDR1 SQVTM and CDR2 ANQGSEA.

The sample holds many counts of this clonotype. In nucleotides, the CDR3 is TGTGCCAGCAGCTCAGCGGGAGAGGTTAGAGATACGCAGTATTTT. Its protein product is CASSSAGEVRDTQYF. The V gene is TRBV7-2, the J gene TRBJ2-3; 8 nucleotides line up with TRBD2. Trimming removed 4 bases from V and 5 bases from J; junction bases left unmatched: 8. Germline V gene lookup returns CDR1 SGHTA and CDR2 FQGNSA. The CDR3 spans 15 residues.

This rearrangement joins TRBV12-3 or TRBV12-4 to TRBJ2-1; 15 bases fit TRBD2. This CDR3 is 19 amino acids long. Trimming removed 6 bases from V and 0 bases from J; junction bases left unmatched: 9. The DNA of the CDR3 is TGTGCCAGCAGGTACGCGGGACTAGCGGGAGGAAGCTCCTACAATGAGCAGTTCTTC. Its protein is CASRYAGLAGGSSYNEQFF.

The CDR3, as DNA: TGTGCCAGCAGTTCAACGACCCTCCCCAGGAGGAACACTGAAGCTTTCTTT. Translating gives CASSSTTLPRRNTEAFF. This rearrangement joins TRBV28 to TRBJ1-1; D call uncertain. This CDR3 is built from 17 residues. Per germline, CDR1 MDHEN and CDR2 SYDVKM. With 4 bases removed from V and 1 base from J, the gap between germline ends came to 19 bases.

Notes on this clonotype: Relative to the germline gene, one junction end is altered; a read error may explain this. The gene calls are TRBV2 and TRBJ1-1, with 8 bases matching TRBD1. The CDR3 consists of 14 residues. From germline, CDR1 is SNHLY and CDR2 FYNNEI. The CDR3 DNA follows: TGTGCCAGCAGGGGGACAGGCCTGAACACTGTAGCTTTCTTT. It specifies CASRGTGLNTVAFF.

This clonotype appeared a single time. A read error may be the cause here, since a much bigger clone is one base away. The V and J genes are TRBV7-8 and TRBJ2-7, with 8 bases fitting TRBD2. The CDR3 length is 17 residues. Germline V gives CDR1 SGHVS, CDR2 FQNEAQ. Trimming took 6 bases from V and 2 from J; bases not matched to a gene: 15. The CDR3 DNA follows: TGTGCCAGCAGACCGGAAGTGGGGCGGGAGGTCACCTACGAGCAGTACGTC. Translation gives CASRPEVGREVTYEQYV.

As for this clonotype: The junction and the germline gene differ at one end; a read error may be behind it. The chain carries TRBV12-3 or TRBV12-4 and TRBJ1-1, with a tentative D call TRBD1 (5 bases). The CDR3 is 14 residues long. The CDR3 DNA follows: TGTGCCAGCATTTTAGGGGACGTGAACACAGAAGCTTTCTTT. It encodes CASILGDVNTEAFF.